This T cell receptor beta chain was sequenced during a study of T cell responses to AZD1222 COVID-19 vaccine. Study-level findings and limits: Donors were mostly white British, more females; clonal diversity possibly underestimated.

CDR3 length: 15 residues. V gave up 5 bases and J gave up 5 bases, with 15 bases separating them. With regard to this clone: Its target is not known.

Clones were sequenced by immunoSEQ multiplex PCR, and TCRdb holds only the in-frame ones, with some missing. The sample has around 130,000 clones; around 90% are singletons. The starting material was peripheral blood, obtained 28 days after the second AZD1222 dose. The source of this sequence is an adult who received the AZD1222 COVID-19 vaccine. J is TRBJ1-4 and V is TRBV23-1, with a possible D match to TRBD1 (6 bases). TRBV23-1 is treated as an ORF (open reading frame) with a function not yet certain. The chain's CDR3 is CASSRPGVLNEKLFF. In DNA, the CDR3 is TGCGCCAGCAGTAGGCCAGGGGTCCTAAATGAAAAACTGTTTTTT.